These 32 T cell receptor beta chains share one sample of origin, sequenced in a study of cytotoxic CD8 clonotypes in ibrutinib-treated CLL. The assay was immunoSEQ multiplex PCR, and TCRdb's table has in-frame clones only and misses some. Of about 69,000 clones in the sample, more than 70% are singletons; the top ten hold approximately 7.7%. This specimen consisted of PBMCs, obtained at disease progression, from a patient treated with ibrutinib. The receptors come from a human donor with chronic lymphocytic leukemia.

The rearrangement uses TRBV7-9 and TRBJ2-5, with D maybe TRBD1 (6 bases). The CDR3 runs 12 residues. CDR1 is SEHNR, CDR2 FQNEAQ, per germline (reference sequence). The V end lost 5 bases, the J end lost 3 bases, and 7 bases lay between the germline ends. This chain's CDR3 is CASSNREETQYF. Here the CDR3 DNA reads TGTGCCAGCAGCAACAGGGAAGAGACCCAGTACTTC.

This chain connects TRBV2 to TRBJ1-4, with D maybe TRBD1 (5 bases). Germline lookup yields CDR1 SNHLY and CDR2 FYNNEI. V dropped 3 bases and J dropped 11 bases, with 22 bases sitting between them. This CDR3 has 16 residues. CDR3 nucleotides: TGTGCCAGCAGTGATTTTGGTGGCCAGGGTGGGCATAAACTGTTTTTT. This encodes CASSDFGGQGGHKLFF.

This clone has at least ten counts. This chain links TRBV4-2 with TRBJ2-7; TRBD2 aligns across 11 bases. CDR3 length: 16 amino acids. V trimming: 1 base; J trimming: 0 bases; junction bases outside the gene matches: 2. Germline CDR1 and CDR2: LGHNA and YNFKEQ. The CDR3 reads CASSQVLAGVSYEQYF. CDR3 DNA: TGTGCCAGCAGCCAAGTACTAGCGGGGGTCTCCTACGAGCAGTACTTC.

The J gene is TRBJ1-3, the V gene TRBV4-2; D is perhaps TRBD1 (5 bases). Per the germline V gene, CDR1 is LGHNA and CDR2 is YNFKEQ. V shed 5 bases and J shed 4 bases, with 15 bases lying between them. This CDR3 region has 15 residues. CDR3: CASSSEWGIGNTIYF. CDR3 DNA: TGTGCCAGCAGCTCGGAGTGGGGCATAGGAAACACCATATATTTT.

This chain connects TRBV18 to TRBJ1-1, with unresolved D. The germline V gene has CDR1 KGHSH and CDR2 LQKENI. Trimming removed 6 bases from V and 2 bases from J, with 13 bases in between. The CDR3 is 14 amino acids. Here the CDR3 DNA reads TGTGCCAGCTCCACTGGTGGATCCAACACTGAAGCTTTCTTT. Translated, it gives CASSTGGSNTEAFF.

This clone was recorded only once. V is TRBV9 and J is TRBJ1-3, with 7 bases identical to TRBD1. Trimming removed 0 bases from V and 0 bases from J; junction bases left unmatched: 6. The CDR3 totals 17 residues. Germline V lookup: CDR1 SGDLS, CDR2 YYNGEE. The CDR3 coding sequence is TGTGCCAGCAGCGTAGCTCCGGACAGGTTCTCTGGAAACACCATATATTTT. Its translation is CASSVAPDRFSGNTIYF.

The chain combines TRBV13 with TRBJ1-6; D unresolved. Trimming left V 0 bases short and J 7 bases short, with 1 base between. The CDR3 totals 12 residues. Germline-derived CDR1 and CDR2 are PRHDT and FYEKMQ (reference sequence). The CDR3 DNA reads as TGTGCCAGCAGCTTAGGGAATTCACCCCTCCACTTT. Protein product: CASSLGNSPLHF.

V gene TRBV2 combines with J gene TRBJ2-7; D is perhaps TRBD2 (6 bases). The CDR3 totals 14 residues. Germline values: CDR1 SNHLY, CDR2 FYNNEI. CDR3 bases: TGTGCAGATGGTAGTGGGACTCATCCTTCCGAGCAGTACTTC. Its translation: CADGSGTHPSEQYF.

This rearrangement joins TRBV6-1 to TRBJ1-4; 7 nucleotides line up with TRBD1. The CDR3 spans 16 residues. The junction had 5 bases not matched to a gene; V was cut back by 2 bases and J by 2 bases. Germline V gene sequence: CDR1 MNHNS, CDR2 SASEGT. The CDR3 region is CASSEKGALTNEKLFF. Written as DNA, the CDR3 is TGTGCCAGCAGTGAAAAGGGGGCTCTCACTAATGAAAAACTGTTTTTT.

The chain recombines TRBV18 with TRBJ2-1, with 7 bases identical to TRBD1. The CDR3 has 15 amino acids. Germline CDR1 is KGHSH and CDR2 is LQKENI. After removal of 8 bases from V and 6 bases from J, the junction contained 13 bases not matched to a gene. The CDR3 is CASTGHRGIGNEQFF. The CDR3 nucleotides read TGTGCCAGCACAGGGCACAGGGGTATCGGCAATGAGCAGTTCTTC.

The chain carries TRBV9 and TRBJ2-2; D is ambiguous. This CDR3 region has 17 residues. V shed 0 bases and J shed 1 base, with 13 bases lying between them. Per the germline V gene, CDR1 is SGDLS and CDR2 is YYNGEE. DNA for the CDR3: TGTGCCAGCAGCGTAGACTCTTCAGAAAGGAACACCGGGGAGCTGTTTTTT. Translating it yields CASSVDSSERNTGELFF.

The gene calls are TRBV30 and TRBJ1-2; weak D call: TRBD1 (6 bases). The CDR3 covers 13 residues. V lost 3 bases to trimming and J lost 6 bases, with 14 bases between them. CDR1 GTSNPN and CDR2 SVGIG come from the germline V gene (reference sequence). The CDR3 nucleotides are TGTGCCTGGAGGGAACATTCAGGGGATGGCTACACCTTC. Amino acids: CAWREHSGDGYTF.

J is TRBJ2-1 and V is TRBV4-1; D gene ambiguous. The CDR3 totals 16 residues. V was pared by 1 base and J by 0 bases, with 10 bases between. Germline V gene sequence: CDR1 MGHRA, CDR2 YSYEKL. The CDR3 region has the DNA TGCGCCAGCAGCCAAGTGGGGAAGAGCTCCTACAATGAGCAGTTCTTC. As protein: CASSQVGKSSYNEQFF.

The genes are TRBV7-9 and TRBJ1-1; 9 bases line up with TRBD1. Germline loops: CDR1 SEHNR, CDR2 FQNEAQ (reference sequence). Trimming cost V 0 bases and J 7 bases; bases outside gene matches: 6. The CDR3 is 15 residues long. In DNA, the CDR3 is TGTGCCAGCAGCTTAGCCGGGACAGGGCTCCTTGAAGCTTTCTTT. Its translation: CASSLAGTGLLEAFF.

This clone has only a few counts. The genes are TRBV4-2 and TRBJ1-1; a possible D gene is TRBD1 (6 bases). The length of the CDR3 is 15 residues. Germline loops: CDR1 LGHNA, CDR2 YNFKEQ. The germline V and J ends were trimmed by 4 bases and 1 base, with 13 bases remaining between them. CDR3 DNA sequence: TGTGCCAGCAGCCCGCACCCGGGACAGAACACTGAAGCTTTCTTT. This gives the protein CASSPHPGQNTEAFF.

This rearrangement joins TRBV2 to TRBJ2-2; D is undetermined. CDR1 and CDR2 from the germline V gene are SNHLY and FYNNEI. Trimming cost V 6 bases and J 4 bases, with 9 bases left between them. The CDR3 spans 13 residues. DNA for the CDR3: TGTGCCAGCAGCCAAAGAGGCACCGGGGAGCTGTTTTTT. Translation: CASSQRGTGELFF.

The CDR3 loop is CASSFEGGNQPQHF. The CDR3 bases are TGCGCCAGCAGCTTTGAGGGCGGCAATCAGCCCCAGCATTTT. The genes are TRBV5-1 and TRBJ1-5; the D is unclear. The CDR3 consists of 14 residues. V was pared by 2 bases and J by 2 bases, with 8 bases between. Per the germline V gene, CDR1 is SGHRS and CDR2 is YFSETQ.

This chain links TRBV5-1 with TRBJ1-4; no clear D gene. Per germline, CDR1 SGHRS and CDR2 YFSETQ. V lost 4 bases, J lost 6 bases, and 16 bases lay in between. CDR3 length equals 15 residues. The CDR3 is CASSGSAFGDEKLFF. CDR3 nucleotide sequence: TGCGCCAGCAGCGGTTCGGCCTTCGGGGATGAAAAACTGTTTTTT.

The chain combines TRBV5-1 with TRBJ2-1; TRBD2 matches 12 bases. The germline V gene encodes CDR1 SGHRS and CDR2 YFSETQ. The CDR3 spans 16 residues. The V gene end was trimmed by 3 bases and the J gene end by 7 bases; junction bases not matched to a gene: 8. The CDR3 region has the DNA TGCGCCAGCAGCTCACTAGCGGGGGGAGGAAGGAATGAGCAGTTCTTC. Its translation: CASSSLAGGGRNEQFF.

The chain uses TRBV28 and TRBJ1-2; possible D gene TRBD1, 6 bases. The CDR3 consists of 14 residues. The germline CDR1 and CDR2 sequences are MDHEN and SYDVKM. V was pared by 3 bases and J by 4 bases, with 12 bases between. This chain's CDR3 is CASSFPQGLYGYTF. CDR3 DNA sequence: TGTGCCAGCAGTTTCCCACAGGGTCTCTATGGCTACACCTTC.

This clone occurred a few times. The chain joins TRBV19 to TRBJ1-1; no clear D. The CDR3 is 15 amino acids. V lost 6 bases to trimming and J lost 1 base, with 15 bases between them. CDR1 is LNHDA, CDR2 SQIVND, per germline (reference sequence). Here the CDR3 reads CASSQPPGWNTEAFF. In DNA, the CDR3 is TGTGCCAGTAGCCAACCCCCGGGTTGGAACACTGAAGCTTTCTTT.

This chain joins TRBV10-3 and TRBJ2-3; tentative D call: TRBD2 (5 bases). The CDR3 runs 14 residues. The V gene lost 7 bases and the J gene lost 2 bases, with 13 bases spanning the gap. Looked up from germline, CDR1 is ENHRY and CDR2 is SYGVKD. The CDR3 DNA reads TGTGCCATCAAAGTGTCGGGAAACACAGATACGCAGTATTTT. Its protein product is CAIKVSGNTDTQYF.

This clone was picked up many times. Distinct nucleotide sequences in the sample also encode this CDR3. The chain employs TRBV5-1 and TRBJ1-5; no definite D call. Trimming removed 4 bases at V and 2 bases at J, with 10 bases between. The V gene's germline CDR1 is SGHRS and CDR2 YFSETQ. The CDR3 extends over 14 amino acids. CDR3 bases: TGCGCCAGCAGCCCGGACTCCCGCAATCAGCCCCAGCATTTT. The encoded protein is CASSPDSRNQPQHF.

The CDR3 sequence: CASSFGGASTDTQYF. The CDR3 nucleotides are TGTGCCAGCAGCTTCGGGGGGGCCTCCACAGATACGCAGTATTTT. This rearrangement joins TRBV5-6 to TRBJ2-3, with 8 bases identical to TRBD2. Germline CDR1 reads SGHDT; CDR2 reads YYEEEE. Trimming at V came to 2 bases and at J to 2 bases, leaving 4 bases not matched to a gene. The CDR3 extends over 15 amino acids.

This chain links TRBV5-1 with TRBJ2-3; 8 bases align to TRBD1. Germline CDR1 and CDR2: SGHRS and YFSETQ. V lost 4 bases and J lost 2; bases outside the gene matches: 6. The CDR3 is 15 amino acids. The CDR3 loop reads CASSDQGAPTDTQYF. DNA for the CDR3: TGCGCCAGCAGCGACCAGGGGGCACCCACAGATACGCAGTATTTT.

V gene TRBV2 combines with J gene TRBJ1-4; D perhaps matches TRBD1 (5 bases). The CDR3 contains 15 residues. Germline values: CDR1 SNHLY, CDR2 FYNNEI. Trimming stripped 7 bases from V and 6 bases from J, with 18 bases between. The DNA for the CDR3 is TGTGCCAGCATAGAGTATGGGGGGTCGCATGAAAAACTGTTTTTT. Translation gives CASIEYGGSHEKLFF. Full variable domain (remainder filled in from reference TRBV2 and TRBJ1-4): EPEVTQTPSHQVTQMGQEVILRCVPISNHLYFYWYRQILGQKVEFLVSFYNNEISEKSEIFDDQFSVERPDGSNFTLKIRSTKLEDSAMYFCASIEYGGSHEKLFFGSGTQLSVL.

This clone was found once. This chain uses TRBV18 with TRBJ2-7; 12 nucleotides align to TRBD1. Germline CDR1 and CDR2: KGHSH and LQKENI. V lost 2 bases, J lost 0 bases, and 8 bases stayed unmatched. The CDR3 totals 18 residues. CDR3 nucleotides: TGTGCCAGCTCACCATCCCGGGACAGGGGGCTTAGCTCCTACGAGCAGTACTTC. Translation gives CASSPSRDRGLSSYEQYF.

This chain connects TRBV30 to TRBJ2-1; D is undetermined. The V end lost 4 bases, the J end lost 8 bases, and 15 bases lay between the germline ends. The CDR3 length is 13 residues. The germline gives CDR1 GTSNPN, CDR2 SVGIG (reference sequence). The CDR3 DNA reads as TGTGCCTGGAATGCCATAGGCCGGGATGAGCAGTTCTTC. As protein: CAWNAIGRDEQFF.

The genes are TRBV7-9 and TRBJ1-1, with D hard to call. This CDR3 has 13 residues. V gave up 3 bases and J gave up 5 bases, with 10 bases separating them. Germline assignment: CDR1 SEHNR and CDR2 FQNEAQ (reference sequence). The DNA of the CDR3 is TGTGCCAGCAGCTTTACCGAGTGGACTGAAGCTTTCTTT. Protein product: CASSFTEWTEAFF. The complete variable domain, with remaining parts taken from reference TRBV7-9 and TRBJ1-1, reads DTGVSQNPRHKITKRGQNVTFRCDPISEHNRLYWYRQTLGQGPEFLTYFQNEAQLEKSRLLSDRFSAERPKGSFSTLEIQRTEQGDSAMYLCASSFTEWTEAFFGQGTRLTVV.

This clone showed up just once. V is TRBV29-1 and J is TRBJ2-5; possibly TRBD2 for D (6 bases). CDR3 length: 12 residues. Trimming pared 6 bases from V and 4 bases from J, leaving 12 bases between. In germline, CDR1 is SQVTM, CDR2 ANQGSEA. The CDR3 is CSVAPGLETQYF. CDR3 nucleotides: TGCAGCGTCGCCCCGGGACTAGAGACCCAGTACTTC.

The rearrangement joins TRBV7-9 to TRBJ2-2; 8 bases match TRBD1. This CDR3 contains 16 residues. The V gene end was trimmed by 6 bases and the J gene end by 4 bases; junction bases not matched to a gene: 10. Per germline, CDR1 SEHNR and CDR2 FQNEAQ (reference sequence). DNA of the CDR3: TGTGCCAGCAGGCAGGGGGCTACAGCGTTCACCGGGGAGCTGTTTTTT. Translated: CASRQGATAFTGELFF.

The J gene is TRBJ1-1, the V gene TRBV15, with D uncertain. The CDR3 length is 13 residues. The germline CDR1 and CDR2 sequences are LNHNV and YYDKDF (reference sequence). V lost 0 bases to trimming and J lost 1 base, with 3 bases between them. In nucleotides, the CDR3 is TGTGCCACCAGCAGAGACGGGAACACTGAAGCTTTCTTT. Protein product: CATSRDGNTEAFF.